The 5 T cell receptor beta chains in this list originate from one sample, sequenced in a study of early T cells in non-severe SARS-CoV-2 infection. TCRdb called the 5' RACE reads again in MiXCR, with one record for every CDR3 protein. This table holds 40,000 to 55,000 distinct CDR3 sequences, approximately 4% found once. Sequenced material: whole blood. Receptors originate from an adult who was a healthcare worker with PCR-confirmed SARS-CoV-2 infection or an uninfected control (not recorded which).

This clonotype was picked up many times. This chain links TRBV21-1 with TRBJ1-4. TRBV21-1 is annotated as a pseudogene. The CDR3 is 17 amino acids. CDR3 residues: CASSKVGGPEINEKLFF. DNA for the CDR3: TGTGCCAGCAGCAAAGTCGGCGGGCCGGAGATTAATGAAAAACTGTTTTTT.

This clonotype occurred many times. The J gene is TRBJ2-1, the V gene TRBV30; the D gene is possibly TRBD1 (6 bases). V was shortened by 5 bases and J by 1 base, with 12 bases between the two germline ends. The CDR3 loop spans 14 amino acids. Germline assignment: CDR1 GTSNPN and CDR2 SVGIG (reference sequence). CDR3 protein: CAWGIGGSYNEQFF. CDR3 bases: TGTGCCTGGGGGATAGGGGGATCCTACAATGAGCAGTTCTTC.

This clonotype was seen repeatedly, ten times or more. V is TRBV3-1 and J is TRBJ2-3; the D is unclear. CDR3 length equals 16 residues. The germline CDR1 and CDR2 sequences are LGHDT and YNNKEL (reference sequence). The V end was cut by 0 bases, the J end by 7 bases, with 17 bases between. The CDR3 coding sequence is TGTGCCAGCAGCCAAGAAGAGGCACCTCCGGCATATACGCAGTATTTT. Translation: CASSQEEAPPAYTQYF.

This clonotype has a count of ten or more. The chain employs TRBV12-3 or TRBV12-4 and TRBJ2-5, with TRBD1 identical over 8 bases. J gave up 5 bases and V 6 bases, and 5 bases lay outside the gene matches. This CDR3 contains 13 residues. The CDR3 is CASSGQGPETQYF. CDR3 nucleotides: TGTGCCAGCAGCGGACAGGGCCCGGAGACCCAGTACTTC.

This clonotype was counted only a few times. V is TRBV5-1 and J is TRBJ2-7; D is possibly TRBD1 (5 bases). Germline V gene data show CDR1 as SGHRS and CDR2 as YFSETQ. V lost 4 bases and J lost 2, with 10 bases in between. CDR3 size: 13 residues. The CDR3 sequence is CASSRDSPYEQYF. Written as DNA, the CDR3 is TGCGCCAGCAGCCGTGACAGCCCCTACGAGCAGTACTTC.